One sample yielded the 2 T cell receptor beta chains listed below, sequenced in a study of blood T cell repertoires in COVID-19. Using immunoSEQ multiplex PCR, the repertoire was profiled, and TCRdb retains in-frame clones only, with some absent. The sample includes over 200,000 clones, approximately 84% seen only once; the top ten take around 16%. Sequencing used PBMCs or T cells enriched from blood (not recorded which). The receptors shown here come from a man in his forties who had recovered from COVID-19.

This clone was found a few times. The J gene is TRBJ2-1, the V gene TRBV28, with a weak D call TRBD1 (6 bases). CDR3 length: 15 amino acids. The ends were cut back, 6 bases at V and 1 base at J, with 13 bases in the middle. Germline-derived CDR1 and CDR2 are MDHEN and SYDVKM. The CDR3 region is CASRKDSLSYNEQFF. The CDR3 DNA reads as TGTGCCAGCAGAAAGGACAGCCTTTCCTACAATGAGCAGTTCTTC.

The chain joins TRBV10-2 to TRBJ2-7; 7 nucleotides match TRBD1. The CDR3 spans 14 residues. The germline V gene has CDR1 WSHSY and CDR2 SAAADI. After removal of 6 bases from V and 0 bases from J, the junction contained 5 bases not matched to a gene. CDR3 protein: CASRGAGGSYEQYF. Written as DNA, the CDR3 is TGCGCCAGCAGGGGGGCAGGGGGCTCCTACGAGCAGTACTTC.